The clone carrying this T cell receptor (beta chain) was found once. The antigen is not known. Germline values: CDR1 SEHNR, CDR2 FQNEAQ (reference sequence). V shed 0 bases and J shed 9 bases, with 14 bases lying between them. This CDR3 is 14 amino acids long. This sample is drawn from a study of cytomegalovirus exposure and HLA in healthy donors. The primer mix had 60 Vbeta and 13 Jbeta primers. Profiling relied on immunoSEQ multiplex PCR, and the TCRdb table lists in-frame clones only, not all of them. There are hundreds of thousands of clones in the sample; roughly 87% occur only once, and roughly 6% lies in the top ten. Study-wide results and caveats: There were some public TCRs occurring in many donors, but most TCR sequences were rare. Investigators reported about 160 TCR beta chains as tied to cytomegalovirus. Across HLA loci, a later analysis found differing TCR association rates, with DRB1 most and HLA-C fewest. A prior analysis recorded that most TCR beta V segments were productive about 87% or about 30% of the time.

This sequence originates from a man aged 40-55 years in good health and CMV-seropositive. The sample consisted of PBMCs. The chain employs TRBV7-9 and TRBJ2-5; D unclear. CDR3 region: CASSLAPSSKAQYF. The CDR3 DNA sequence: TGTGCCAGCAGCTTAGCGCCGTCTAGTAAGGCCCAGTACTTC.